The 29 T cell receptor beta chains presented below share a single source sample, sequenced in a study of cytomegalovirus exposure and HLA in healthy donors. The PCR made use of 60 Vbeta and 13 Jbeta primers. The method was immunoSEQ multiplex PCR; TCRdb's version includes in-frame clones alone and lacks a portion of them. The sample holds about 130,000 clones; under 80% are singletons and the top ten take less than 15%. Sequencing was done on a sample of PBMCs. These receptors were collected from an older woman in good health and CMV-seropositive.

The sample holds one count of this clone. The V and J genes are TRBV4-3 and TRBJ1-4; TRBD1 is a possible D gene (6 bases). V gave up 2 bases and J gave up 2 bases, with 15 bases separating them. Per germline, CDR1 LGHNA and CDR2 YSLEER. The CDR3 consists of 17 residues. CDR3 in DNA: TGCGCCAGCAGCCAATTCGACCTCAGGGGCACTAATGAAAAACTGTTTTTT. It translates to CASSQFDLRGTNEKLFF.

The genes are TRBV5-6 and TRBJ2-7, with D possibly matching TRBD1 (6 bases). Trimming pared 4 bases from V and 2 bases from J, leaving 19 bases between. Germline values: CDR1 SGHDT, CDR2 YYEEEE. The length of the CDR3 is 16 residues. The CDR3 nucleotides are TGTGCCAGCAGCCTAGGGGGTAATACCCTACCCTACGAGCAGTACTTC. It is translated as CASSLGGNTLPYEQYF.

This chain joins TRBV27 and TRBJ2-2; the D gene is possibly TRBD1 (6 bases). The CDR3 has 15 residues. CDR1 is MNHEY, CDR2 SMNVEV, per germline (reference sequence). V was cut by 5 bases and J by 9 bases, with 19 bases left in between. CDR3 nucleotide sequence: TGTGCCAGCAGTCCTCTACAGGGTGTGGAGCGGGAGCTGTTTTTT. It encodes CASSPLQGVERELFF.

The CDR3 region is CASSSSGGLEAFF. The CDR3 bases are TGTGCCAGCAGCTCTTCAGGGGGCCTTGAAGCTTTCTTT. The chain carries TRBV7-2 and TRBJ1-1; 8 nucleotides align to TRBD1. CDR3 length: 13 residues. After removal of 4 bases from V and 7 bases from J, the junction contained 5 bases not matched to a gene. Germline V gene lookup returns CDR1 SGHTA and CDR2 FQGNSA.

This chain connects TRBV27 to TRBJ1-2, with D unclear. The germline gives CDR1 MNHEY, CDR2 SMNVEV (reference sequence). The CDR3 contains 15 residues. V lost 2 bases, J lost 8 bases, and 18 bases lay in between. CDR3 DNA sequence: TGTGCCAGCAGTTTAAGGGCCGGTGGACTGGGAGGCTACACCTTC. Residues: CASSLRAGGLGGYTF.

This chain uses TRBV7-2 with TRBJ1-1; 9 bases match TRBD1. V shed 1 base, J shed 4 bases, and the junction held 10 bases outside the gene matches. This CDR3 comprises 17 residues. Germline CDR1 reads SGHTA; CDR2 reads FQGNSA. The CDR3 nucleotides read TGTGCCAGCAGCTTAGTCCCAAAACAGGGGGCAGGCACTGAAGCTTTCTTT. Translating it yields CASSLVPKQGAGTEAFF.

The chain is built from TRBV19 and TRBJ1-2, with a weak D call TRBD1 (5 bases). The CDR3 sequence is 13 residues long. Germline V lookup: CDR1 LNHDA, CDR2 SQIVND (reference sequence). V was trimmed by 8 bases and J by 1 base, leaving 11 bases between them. CDR3 sequence reads: CASLAGLNYGYTF. The CDR3 bases are TGTGCCAGTCTTGCGGGACTTAACTATGGCTACACCTTC.

The gene calls are TRBV27 and TRBJ1-2; 7 bases agree with TRBD1. The J segment lost 6 bases and the V segment lost 0 bases, leaving 1 base of the junction unmatched. This CDR3 region has 13 residues. CDR1 and CDR2 (germline): MNHEY, SMNVEV (reference sequence). CDR3 sequence: CASSLSQGDGYTF. In nucleotides, the CDR3 is TGTGCCAGCAGTTTATCGCAGGGGGATGGCTACACCTTC.

Only a few counts were recorded for this clone. The chain employs TRBV27 and TRBJ2-7; 7 bases map to TRBD1. The CDR3 runs 14 residues. Germline V gene sequence: CDR1 MNHEY, CDR2 SMNVEV (reference sequence). Trimming removed 5 bases from V and 3 bases from J; junction bases left unmatched: 7. The CDR3 region has the DNA TGTGCCAGCAGTCCCTACGACAGGGTCTACGAGCAGTACTTC. This translates into CASSPYDRVYEQYF.

The rearrangement uses TRBV5-5 and TRBJ2-3; 15 bases agree with TRBD2. Germline V CDR1 and CDR2: SGHKS, YYEKEE (reference sequence). Trimming cost V 3 bases and J 6 bases; bases outside gene matches: 5. The CDR3 length is 16 residues. The CDR3 is CASSSGLAGGSDTQYF. CDR3 sequence (DNA): TGTGCCAGCAGCTCCGGACTAGCGGGAGGGTCCGATACGCAGTATTTT.

The chain links TRBV6-6 to TRBJ2-2; tentative D call: TRBD1 (6 bases). The V gene lost 8 bases and the J gene lost 7 bases, with 17 bases spanning the gap. Germline CDR1 is MNHNY and CDR2 is SVGAGI (reference sequence). This CDR3 has 14 residues. For the CDR3, the DNA is TGTGCCAGCTTCCTTGGGCCCAGGGGCGGGGAGCTGTTTTTT. The encoded protein is CASFLGPRGGELFF.

The chain carries TRBV18 and TRBJ1-2, with 9 bases lining up with TRBD1. The germline CDR1 and CDR2 sequences are KGHSH and LQKENI. Trimming at V came to 3 bases and at J to 3 bases, leaving 11 bases not matched to a gene. The CDR3 loop spans 17 amino acids. For the CDR3, the DNA is TGTGCCAGCTCACCCACTGGTAGCGACAGGGGGGACTATGGCTACACCTTC. Its protein is CASSPTGSDRGDYGYTF.

This clone appeared once. This rearrangement joins TRBV7-2 to TRBJ2-3, with TRBD1 matching over 11 bases. Germline V gene lookup returns CDR1 SGHTA and CDR2 FQGNSA. This CDR3 spans 14 amino acids. The trim removed 5 bases at V and 6 bases at J, leaving 4 bases unmatched. CDR3 sequence: CASSPGTGGDTQYF. CDR3 DNA: TGTGCCAGCAGCCCCGGGACAGGGGGGGATACGCAGTATTTT.

This clone was seen a single time. The rearrangement links TRBV5-1 to TRBJ2-5; unclear D gene. The CDR3 has 14 amino acids. Germline V gene lookup returns CDR1 SGHRS and CDR2 YFSETQ. V was clipped by 1 base and J by 3 bases, with 10 bases between them. The CDR3 region is CASSLNVGKETQYF. CDR3 sequence (DNA): TGCGCCAGCAGCTTGAATGTGGGCAAAGAGACCCAGTACTTC.

The chain uses TRBV5-8 and TRBJ2-1; 13 bases map to TRBD2. V lost 1 base and J lost 0; bases outside the gene matches: 1. Germline assignment: CDR1 SGHTS and CDR2 YDEGEE. This CDR3 comprises 17 residues. Written as DNA, the CDR3 is TGTGCCAGCAGCTTGACTAGCGGGGGGGCCTCCTACAATGAGCAGTTCTTC. This translates into CASSLTSGGASYNEQFF.

The chain has TRBV7-3 and TRBJ1-1, with 7 bases matching TRBD1. CDR3 length equals 15 residues. V dropped 5 bases and J dropped 2; count of bases not matched to a gene: 8. Germline CDR1 and CDR2: SGHTA and FQGTGA. CDR3 residues: CASSLRQGENTEAFF. CDR3 DNA: TGTGCCAGCAGCCTCCGACAGGGCGAAAACACTGAAGCTTTCTTT. Full variable domain (missing parts from reference TRBV7-3 and TRBJ1-1): GAGVSQTPSNKVTEKGKYVELRCDPISGHTALYWYRQSLGQGPEFLIYFQGTGAADDSGLPNDRFFAVRPEGSVSTLKIQRTERGDSAVYLCASSLRQGENTEAFFGQGTRLTVV.

V gene TRBV10-1 combines with J gene TRBJ2-7; 9 bases are shared with TRBD1. In germline, CDR1 is WNHNN, CDR2 SYGVQD (reference sequence). Unmatched junction bases numbered 4, after V lost 4 bases and J lost 3 bases. The CDR3 is 14 amino acids. CDR3 protein: CASSGPGQGYEQYF. CDR3 DNA: TGCGCCAGCAGTGGCCCGGGACAGGGCTACGAGCAGTACTTC.

The chain links TRBV11-2 to TRBJ2-5, with 9 bases that match TRBD2. This CDR3 contains 16 residues. Per the germline V gene, CDR1 is SGHAT and CDR2 is FQNNGV. J was trimmed by 5 bases and V by 2 bases; bases with no gene match: 9. DNA for the CDR3: TGTGCCAGCAGCTTACCCCACAGCGGGGGGCTTGAGACCCAGTACTTC. Its protein product is CASSLPHSGGLETQYF.

V usage is TRBV4-3 and J usage is TRBJ1-5; tentative D call: TRBD1 (5 bases). Germline assignment: CDR1 LGHNA and CDR2 YSLEER. The CDR3 covers 17 residues. With 0 bases removed from V and 2 bases from J, the gap between germline ends came to 14 bases. CDR3: CASSQDIRGLGNQPQHF. CDR3 in DNA: TGCGCCAGCAGCCAAGATATTAGGGGCCTTGGCAATCAGCCCCAGCATTTT.

The chain uses TRBV7-6 and TRBJ1-6, with D possibly being TRBD1 (6 bases). CDR3 length equals 14 residues. The V gene lost 5 bases and the J gene lost 7 bases, with 12 bases spanning the gap. Germline assignment: CDR1 SGHVS and CDR2 FNYEAQ. The CDR3 here is CASSTGQPNSPLHF. In DNA form, the CDR3 reads TGTGCCAGCAGCACCGGACAGCCCAATTCACCCCTCCACTTT. The full variable domain, with the rest looked up from reference TRBV7-6 and TRBJ1-6, is GAGVSQSPRYKVTKRGQDVALRCDPISGHVSLYWYRQALGQGPEFLTYFNYEAQQDKSGLPNDRFSAERPEGSISTLTIQRTEQRDSAMYRCASSTGQPNSPLHFGNGTRLTVT.

This chain joins TRBV10-3 and TRBJ1-6, with D unclear. The CDR3 length is 14 residues. CDR1 ENHRY and CDR2 SYGVKD come from the germline V gene. Deletions cut 3 bases from V and 8 bases from J, with 11 bases between. This chain's CDR3 is CAISDGLGDSPLHF. As DNA, the CDR3 is TGTGCCATCAGTGACGGGCTCGGGGATTCACCCCTCCACTTT.

The table lists this clone with a count of one. The J gene is TRBJ2-1, the V gene TRBV6-5; 7 nucleotides match TRBD2. The CDR3 length is 15 residues. Germline V gives CDR1 MNHEY, CDR2 SVGAGI. Germline trimming cut 4 bases from V and 5 bases from J; bases unmatched to any gene: 8. The CDR3 loop reads CASSSGVAGNNEQFF. CDR3 nucleotide sequence: TGTGCCAGCAGTTCGGGGGTAGCGGGCAACAATGAGCAGTTCTTC.

The chain recombines TRBV25-1 with TRBJ2-3; possibly TRBD1 for D (5 bases). The length of the CDR3 is 14 residues. Germline lookup yields CDR1 MGHDK and CDR2 SYGVNS. The V end lost 4 bases, the J end lost 0 bases, and 8 bases lay between the germline ends. The CDR3 here is CASSADRSTDTQYF. CDR3 DNA sequence: TGTGCCAGCAGTGCTGACAGAAGCACAGATACGCAGTATTTT. Supplemented by reference TRBV25-1 and TRBJ2-3, the full variable domain reads EADIYQTPRYLVIGTGKKITLECSQTMGHDKMYWYQQDPGMELHLIHYSYGVNSTEKGDLSSESTVSRIRTEHFPLTLESARPSHTSQYLCASSADRSTDTQYFGPGTRLTVL.

The genes are TRBV13 and TRBJ2-1; 9 bases are a match to TRBD1. The CDR3 contains 16 residues. CDR1 is PRHDT and CDR2 is FYEKMQ in the germline V gene (reference sequence). J gave up 0 bases and V 0 bases, and 0 bases lay outside the gene matches. The CDR3 DNA follows: TGTGCCAGCAGCTTAGGGACAGGGGGCTCCTACAATGAGCAGTTCTTC. This codes for CASSLGTGGSYNEQFF.

Of note for this clone: One end of the junction varies from germline; a read error may be responsible. The chain uses TRBV4-2 and TRBJ1-5; 8 nucleotides align to TRBD1. Germline loops: CDR1 LGHNA, CDR2 YNFKEQ. The CDR3 runs to 17 residues. The CDR3 DNA follows: TGTGCCAGCGGCCAAAACCAGGGGGCGCGGAGCAATCAGCCCCAGCATTTT. Its translation: CASGQNQGARSNQPQHF.

This sequence joins TRBV7-9 and TRBJ2-7; no definite D call. This CDR3 comprises 11 residues. The V and J ends lost 5 bases and 6 bases respectively, with 8 bases between them. Germline CDR1 is SEHNR and CDR2 is FQNEAQ (reference sequence). CDR3: CASSGWSEQYF. In nucleotides, the CDR3 is TGTGCCAGCAGCGGGTGGAGCGAGCAGTACTTC.

The rearrangement uses TRBV5-1 and TRBJ1-4; 11 bases fit TRBD1. The CDR3 is made up of 16 amino acids. Germline V gene data show CDR1 as SGHRS and CDR2 as YFSETQ. The ends lost 4 bases at V and 7 bases at J; junction bases unmatched: 9. The chain's CDR3 is CASSISGQGAGEKLFF. The CDR3 nucleotides read TGCGCCAGCAGCATATCCGGACAGGGGGCGGGTGAAAAACTGTTTTTT.

The rearrangement joins TRBV4-2 to TRBJ2-7; tentatively, D is TRBD2 (7 bases). This CDR3 is built from 14 residues. Germline V gives CDR1 LGHNA, CDR2 YNFKEQ. With 3 bases removed from V and 2 bases from J, the gap between germline ends came to 11 bases. CDR3 nucleotides: TGTGCCAGCAGCCAGAGCGGGACAACCTACGAGCAGTACTTC. Protein sequence: CASSQSGTTYEQYF.

The CDR3 sequence: CACEGQGGETQYF. The CDR3 DNA is TGTGCCTGCGAGGGACAGGGGGGCGAGACCCAGTACTTC. V and J are TRBV30 and TRBJ2-5; TRBD1 aligns across 11 bases. The CDR3 runs to 13 residues. Germline V gene data show CDR1 as GTSNPN and CDR2 as SVGIG (reference sequence). J lost 5 bases, V lost 6 bases, and 5 bases had no gene match.